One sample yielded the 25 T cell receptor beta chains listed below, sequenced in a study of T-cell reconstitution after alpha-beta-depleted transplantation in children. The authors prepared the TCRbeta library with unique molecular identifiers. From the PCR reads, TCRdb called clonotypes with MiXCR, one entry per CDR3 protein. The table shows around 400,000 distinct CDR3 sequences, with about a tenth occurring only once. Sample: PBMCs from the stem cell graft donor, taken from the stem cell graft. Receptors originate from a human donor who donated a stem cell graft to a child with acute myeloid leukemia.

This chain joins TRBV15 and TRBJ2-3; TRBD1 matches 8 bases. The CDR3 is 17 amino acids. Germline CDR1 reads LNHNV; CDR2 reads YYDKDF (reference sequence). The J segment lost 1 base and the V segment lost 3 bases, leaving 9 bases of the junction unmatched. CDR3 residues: CATSSLTGAFGTDTQYF. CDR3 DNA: TGTGCCACCAGCAGCCTGACAGGGGCGTTTGGCACAGATACGCAGTATTTT.

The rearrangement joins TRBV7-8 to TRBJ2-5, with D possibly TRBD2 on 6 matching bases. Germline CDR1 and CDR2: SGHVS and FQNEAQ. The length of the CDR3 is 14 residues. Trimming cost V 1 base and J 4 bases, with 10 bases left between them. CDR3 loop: CASSLGTNRETQYF. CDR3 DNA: TGTGCCAGCAGCTTAGGGACTAATAGAGAGACCCAGTACTTC.

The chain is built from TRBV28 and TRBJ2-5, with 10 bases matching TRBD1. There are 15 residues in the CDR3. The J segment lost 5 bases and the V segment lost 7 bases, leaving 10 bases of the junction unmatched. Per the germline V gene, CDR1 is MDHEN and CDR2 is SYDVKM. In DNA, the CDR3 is TGTGCCAGCACCAACTTCGGGACAGGGGTGGAGACCCAGTACTTC. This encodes CASTNFGTGVETQYF.

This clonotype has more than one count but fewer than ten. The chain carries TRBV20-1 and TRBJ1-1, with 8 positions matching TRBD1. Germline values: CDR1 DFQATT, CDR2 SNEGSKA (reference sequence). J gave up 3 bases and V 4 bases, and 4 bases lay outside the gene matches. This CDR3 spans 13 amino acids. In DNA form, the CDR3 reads TGCAGTGCTATAAAACAGGGGGACACTGAAGCTTTCTTT. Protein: CSAIKQGDTEAFF.

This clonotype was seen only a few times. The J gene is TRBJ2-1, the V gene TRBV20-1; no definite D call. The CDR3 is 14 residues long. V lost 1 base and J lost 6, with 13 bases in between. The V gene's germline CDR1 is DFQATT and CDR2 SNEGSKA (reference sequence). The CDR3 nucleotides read TGCAGTGCTAGAGTATTAAACGTGGGCAATGAGCAGTTCTTC. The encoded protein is CSARVLNVGNEQFF.

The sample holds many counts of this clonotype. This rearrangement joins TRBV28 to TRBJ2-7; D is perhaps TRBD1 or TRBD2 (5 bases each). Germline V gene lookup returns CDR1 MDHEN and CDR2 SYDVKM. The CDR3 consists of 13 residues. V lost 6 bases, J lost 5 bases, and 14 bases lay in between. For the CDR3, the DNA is TGTGCCAGCAGGGGACCTACGGCTGACGAGCAGTACGTC. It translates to CASRGPTADEQYV.

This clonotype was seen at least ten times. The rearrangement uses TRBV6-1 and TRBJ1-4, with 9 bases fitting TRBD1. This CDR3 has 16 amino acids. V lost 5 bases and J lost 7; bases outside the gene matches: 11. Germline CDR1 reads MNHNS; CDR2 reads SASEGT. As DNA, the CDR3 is TGTGCCAGCAGTCGGACAGGGGCCGCCAGCTTTGAAAAACTGTTTTTT. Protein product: CASSRTGAASFEKLFF.

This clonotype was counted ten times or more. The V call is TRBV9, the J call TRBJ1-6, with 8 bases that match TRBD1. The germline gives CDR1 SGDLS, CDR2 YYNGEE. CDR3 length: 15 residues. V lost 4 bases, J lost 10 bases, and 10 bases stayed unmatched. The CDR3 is CASSLRTGPKSPLHF. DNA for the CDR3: TGTGCCAGCAGCCTACGGACAGGGCCCAAGTCACCCCTCCACTTT. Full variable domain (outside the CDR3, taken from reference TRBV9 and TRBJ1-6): DSGVTQTPKHLITATGQRVTLRCSPRSGDLSVYWYQQSLDQGLQFLIQYYNGEERAKGNILERFSAQQFPDLHSELNLSSLELGDSALYFCASSLRTGPKSPLHFGNGTRLTVT.

The CDR3 DNA sequence: TGTGCCAGTAGTATAGAGGCTGGCCGGGGACTAGCTTACAATGAGCAGTTCTTC. Translating it yields CASSIEAGRGLAYNEQFF. This sequence joins TRBV19 and TRBJ2-1; 9 nucleotides agree with TRBD2. This CDR3 is 18 amino acids long. Trimming cost V 0 bases and J 4 bases; bases outside gene matches: 10. The germline CDR1 and CDR2 sequences are LNHDA and SQIVND (reference sequence). Variable domain in full (rest from reference TRBV19 and TRBJ2-1): DGGITQSPKYLFRKEGQNVTLSCEQNLNHDAMYWYRQDPGQGLRLIYYSQIVNDFQKGDIAEGYSVSREKKESFPLTVTSAQKNPTAFYLCASSIEAGRGLAYNEQFFGPGTRLTVL.

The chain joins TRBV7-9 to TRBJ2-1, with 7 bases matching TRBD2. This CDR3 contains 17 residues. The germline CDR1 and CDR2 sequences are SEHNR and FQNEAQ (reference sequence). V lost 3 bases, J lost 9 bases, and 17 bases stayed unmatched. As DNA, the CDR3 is TGTGCCAGCAGCTTCCCGGGAGGACTAACGGGAGGAAGTGAGCAGTTCTTC. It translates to CASSFPGGLTGGSEQFF.

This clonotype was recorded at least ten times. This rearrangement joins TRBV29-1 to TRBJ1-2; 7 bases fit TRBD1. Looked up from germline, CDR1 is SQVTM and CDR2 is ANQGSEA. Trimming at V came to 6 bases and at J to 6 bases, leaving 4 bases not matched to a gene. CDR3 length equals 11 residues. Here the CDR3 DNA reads TGCAGCGTGTCGACAGGGCATGGCTACACCTTC. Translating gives CSVSTGHGYTF.

The CDR3 nucleotides read TGCGCCAGCAGCTGGGACGCTGGGGAGACCCAGTACTTC. Translated, it gives CASSWDAGETQYF. The chain carries TRBV5-1 and TRBJ2-5; TRBD1 or TRBD2 may be the D gene (5 bases each). V shed 3 bases and J shed 5 bases, with 11 bases lying between them. Germline V lookup: CDR1 SGHRS, CDR2 YFSETQ. The CDR3 sequence is 13 residues long.

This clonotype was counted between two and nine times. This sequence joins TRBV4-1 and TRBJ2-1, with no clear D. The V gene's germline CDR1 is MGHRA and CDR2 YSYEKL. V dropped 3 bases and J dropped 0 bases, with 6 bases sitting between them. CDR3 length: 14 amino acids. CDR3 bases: TGCGCCAGCAGCCACGCAGCCTCCTACAATGAGCAGTTCTTC. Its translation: CASSHAASYNEQFF.

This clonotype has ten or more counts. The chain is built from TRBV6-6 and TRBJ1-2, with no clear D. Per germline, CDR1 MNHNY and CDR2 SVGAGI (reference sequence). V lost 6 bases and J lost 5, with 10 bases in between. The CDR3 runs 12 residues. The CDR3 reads CASSPAQYGYTF. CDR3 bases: TGTGCCAGCAGCCCAGCGCAATATGGCTACACCTTC.

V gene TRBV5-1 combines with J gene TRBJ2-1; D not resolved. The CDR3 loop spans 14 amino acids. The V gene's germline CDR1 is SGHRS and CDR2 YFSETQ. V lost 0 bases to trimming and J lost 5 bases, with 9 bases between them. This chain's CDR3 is CASSLGRQNNEQFF. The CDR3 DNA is TGCGCCAGCAGCTTGGGTAGGCAGAACAATGAGCAGTTCTTC.

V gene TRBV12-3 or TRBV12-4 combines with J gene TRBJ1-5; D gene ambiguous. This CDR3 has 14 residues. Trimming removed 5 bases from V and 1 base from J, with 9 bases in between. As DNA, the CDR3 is TGTGCCAGCAGTGGTCCCGGGAGCAATCAGCCCCAGCATTTT. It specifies CASSGPGSNQPQHF.

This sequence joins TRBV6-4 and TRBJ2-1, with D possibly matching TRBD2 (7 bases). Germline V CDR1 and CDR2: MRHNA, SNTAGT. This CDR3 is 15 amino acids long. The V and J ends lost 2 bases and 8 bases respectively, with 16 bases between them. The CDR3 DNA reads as TGTGCCAGCAGTGACGGGAGGGGGGGGAGCCATGAGCAGTTCTTC. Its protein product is CASSDGRGGSHEQFF.

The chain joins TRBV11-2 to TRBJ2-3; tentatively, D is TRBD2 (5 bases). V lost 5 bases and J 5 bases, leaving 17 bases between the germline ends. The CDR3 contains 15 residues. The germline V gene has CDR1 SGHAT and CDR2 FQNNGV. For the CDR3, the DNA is TGTGCCAGCAGCCTTCTTCCCGGGGTTAAAGATACGCAGTATTTT. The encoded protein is CASSLLPGVKDTQYF.

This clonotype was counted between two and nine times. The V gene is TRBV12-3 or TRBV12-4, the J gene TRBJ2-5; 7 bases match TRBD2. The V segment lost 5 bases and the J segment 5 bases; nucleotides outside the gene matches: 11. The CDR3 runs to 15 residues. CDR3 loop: CASSPGLGVRETQYF. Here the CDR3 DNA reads TGTGCCAGCAGTCCTGGACTAGGGGTACGGGAGACCCAGTACTTC.

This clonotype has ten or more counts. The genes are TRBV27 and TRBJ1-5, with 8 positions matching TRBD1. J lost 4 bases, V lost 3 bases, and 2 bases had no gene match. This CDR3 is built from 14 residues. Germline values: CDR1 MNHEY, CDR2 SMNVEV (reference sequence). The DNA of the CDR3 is TGTGCCAGCAGTTTGCAGGGGGCAAATCAGCCCCAGCATTTT. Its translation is CASSLQGANQPQHF.

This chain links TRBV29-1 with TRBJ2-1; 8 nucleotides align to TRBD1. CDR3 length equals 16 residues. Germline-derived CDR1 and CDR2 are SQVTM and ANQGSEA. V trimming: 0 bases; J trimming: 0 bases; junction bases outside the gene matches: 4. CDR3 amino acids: CSVEEADRASYNEQFF. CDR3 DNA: TGCAGCGTTGAAGAGGCGGACAGGGCCTCCTACAATGAGCAGTTCTTC.

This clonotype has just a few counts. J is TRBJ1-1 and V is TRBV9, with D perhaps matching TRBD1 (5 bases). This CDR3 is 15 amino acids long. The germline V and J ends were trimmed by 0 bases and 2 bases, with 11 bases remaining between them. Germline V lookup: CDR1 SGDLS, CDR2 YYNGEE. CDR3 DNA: TGTGCCAGCAGCGTAGGGACATCTCGTAACACTGAAGCTTTCTTT. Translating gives CASSVGTSRNTEAFF.

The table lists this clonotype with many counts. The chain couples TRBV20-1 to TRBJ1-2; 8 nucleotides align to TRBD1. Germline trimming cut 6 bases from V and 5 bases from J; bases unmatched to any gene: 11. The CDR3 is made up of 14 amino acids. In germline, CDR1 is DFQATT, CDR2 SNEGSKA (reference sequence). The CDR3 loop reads CSALRYTGGYGYTF. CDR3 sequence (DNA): TGCAGTGCCCTACGGTACACAGGGGGTTATGGCTACACCTTC.

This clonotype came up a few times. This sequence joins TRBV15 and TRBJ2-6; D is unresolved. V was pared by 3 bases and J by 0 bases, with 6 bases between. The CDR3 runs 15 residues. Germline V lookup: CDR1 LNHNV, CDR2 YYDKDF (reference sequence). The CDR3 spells CATSSRSSGANVLTF. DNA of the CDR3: TGTGCCACCAGCAGTCGGAGCTCTGGGGCCAACGTCCTGACTTTC.

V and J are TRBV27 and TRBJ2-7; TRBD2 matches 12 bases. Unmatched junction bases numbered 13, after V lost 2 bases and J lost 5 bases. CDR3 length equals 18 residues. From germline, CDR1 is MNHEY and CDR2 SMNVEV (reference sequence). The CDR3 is CASSLSASGRADNDEQYF. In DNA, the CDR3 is TGTGCCAGCAGTTTAAGTGCTAGCGGGAGGGCCGATAACGACGAGCAGTACTTC.